The clone carrying this T cell receptor beta chain was seen only once. Its antigen is not identified. Other DNA sequences of this sample code for an identical CDR3. Amplification used 60 Vbeta primers and 13 Jbeta primers. Sequencing was performed with immunoSEQ multiplex PCR; in TCRdb, only in-frame clones are kept and a portion is missing. Of approximately 180,000 clones in the sample, 70% to 90% were seen once. The germline V and J ends were trimmed by 7 bases and 4 bases, with 8 bases remaining between them. The germline V gene encodes CDR1 SEHNR and CDR2 FQNEAQ (reference sequence). The CDR3 consists of 11 residues. The donors, nominally healthy at sampling, likely had unrecorded immune exposures. This entry comes from a study of cytomegalovirus exposure and HLA in healthy donors. General study findings and limits: Presence/absence results assume similar sequencing depth per donor, which may not hold. As a later analysis revealed, most CMV-associated TCR beta chains appeared HLA-restricted. According to the study, around 180 TCR beta chains were cytomegalovirus-associated.

The TCR comes from a girl aged 10-17 years in good health and CMV-seropositive. Sequencing was performed on PBMCs. V and J are TRBV7-9 and TRBJ2-7; possibly TRBD2 for D (5 bases). CDR3 bases: TGTGCCAGCACTCCGGGGTACGAGCAGTACTTC. It translates to CASTPGYEQYF.